This entry concerns a single TCR beta chain. Its target is unknown. The sample is drawn from a study of cytomegalovirus exposure and HLA in healthy donors. Study information: About 180 million T cells yielded about 120 million unique TCR beta sequences, as an earlier analysis found.

The PCR ran on 60 Vbeta and 13 Jbeta primers. Produced via immunoSEQ multiplex PCR; TCRdb's table is partial and in-frame only. The sample includes about 75,000 clones. V gave up 0 bases and J gave up 3 bases; unmatched junction bases: 2. CDR1 and CDR2 (germline): SGHNT, YYREEE (reference sequence). CDR3 length: 14 residues. General study points: Rarity characterized most TCR sequences, yet some public TCRs appeared in many donors.

The V gene is TRBV5-4, the J gene TRBJ2-7, with 8 bases identical to TRBD1. The material sequenced was PBMCs. The TCR was taken from a man younger than 35 in good health and CMV-seropositive. The CDR3 region has the DNA TGTGCCAGCAGCTTGGAGACAGGGGACTACGAGCAGTACTTC. Protein product: CASSLETGDYEQYF.